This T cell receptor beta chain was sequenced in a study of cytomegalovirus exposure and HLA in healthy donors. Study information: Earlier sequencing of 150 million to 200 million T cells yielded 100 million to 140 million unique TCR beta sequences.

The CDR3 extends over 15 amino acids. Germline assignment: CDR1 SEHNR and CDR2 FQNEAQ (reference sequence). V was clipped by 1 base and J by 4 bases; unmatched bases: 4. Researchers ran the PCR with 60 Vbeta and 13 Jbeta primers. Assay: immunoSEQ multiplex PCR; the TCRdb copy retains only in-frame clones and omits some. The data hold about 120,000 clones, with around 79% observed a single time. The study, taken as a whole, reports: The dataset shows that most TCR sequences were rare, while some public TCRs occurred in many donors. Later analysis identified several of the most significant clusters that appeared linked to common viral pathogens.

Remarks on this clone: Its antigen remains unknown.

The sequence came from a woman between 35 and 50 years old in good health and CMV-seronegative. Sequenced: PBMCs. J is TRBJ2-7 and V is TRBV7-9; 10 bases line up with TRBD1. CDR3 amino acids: CASSLGDRGGYEQYF. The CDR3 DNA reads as TGTGCCAGCAGCTTAGGGGACAGGGGAGGATACGAGCAGTACTTC.